The next 10 T cell receptor beta chains were all read from a single sample in a study of control samples from healthy donors and cancer patients. TCRdb's copy holds only in-frame clones and misses some; the assay was immunoSEQ multiplex PCR. The table has around 200,000 clones, 91% seen once. The sequenced sample was blood. Source of these receptors: a woman in her twenties or thirties in good health.

The rearrangement joins TRBV11-3 to TRBJ2-1; 16 nucleotides match TRBD2. This CDR3 is built from 16 residues. V lost 4 bases and J lost 8; bases outside the gene matches: 5. Germline CDR1 is SGHNT and CDR2 is YENEEA. CDR3 loop: CASSSGTSGGADEQFF. In DNA, the CDR3 is TGTGCCAGCAGCTCCGGGACTAGCGGGGGGGCCGATGAGCAGTTCTTC.

The chain has TRBV6-2 or TRBV6-3 and TRBJ2-2; 12 nucleotides agree with TRBD2. CDR3 length: 16 amino acids. Germline V gene sequence: CDR1 MNHEY, CDR2 SVGEGT. Unmatched junction bases numbered 5, after V lost 5 bases and J lost 4 bases. CDR3 in amino acids: CASSVLAGGTTGELFF. The CDR3 DNA reads as TGTGCCAGCAGTGTACTAGCGGGAGGTACCACCGGGGAGCTGTTTTTT.

This chain joins TRBV7-2 and TRBJ2-2; 7 bases are shared with TRBD2. The V segment lost 1 base and the J segment 6 bases; nucleotides outside the gene matches: 8. CDR3 length equals 16 residues. Germline V gene sequence: CDR1 SGHTA, CDR2 FQGNSA. The CDR3, as DNA: TGTGCCAGCAGCTTAGTCGGTAGCGGGTTGCCCGGGGAGCTGTTTTTT. This codes for CASSLVGSGLPGELFF.

In this sample, this clone turned up once. The V gene is TRBV28, the J gene TRBJ2-4; TRBD1 matches at 10 bases. CDR1 is MDHEN and CDR2 is SYDVKM in the germline V gene. V shed 4 bases and J 7 bases; nucleotides not matched to a gene: 7. CDR3 length: 15 residues. The chain's CDR3 is CASSSPPGQGNIQYF. CDR3 coding DNA: TGTGCCAGCAGTTCCCCCCCGGGACAGGGGAACATTCAGTACTTC.

This rearrangement joins TRBV7-9 to TRBJ1-1, with D tentatively TRBD1 (6 bases). The CDR3 loop spans 14 amino acids. Germline-derived CDR1 and CDR2 are SEHNR and FQNEAQ (reference sequence). V was pared by 3 bases and J by 1 base, with 9 bases between. The CDR3 loop is CASSLVQGNTEAFF. In DNA, the CDR3 is TGTGCCAGCAGCTTGGTACAGGGGAACACTGAAGCTTTCTTT.

The gene calls are TRBV25-1 and TRBJ2-7; D perhaps matches TRBD2 (7 bases). CDR1 and CDR2 (germline): MGHDK, SYGVNS. The length of the CDR3 is 13 residues. Trimming removed 5 bases from V and 4 bases from J, with 12 bases in between. The CDR3 DNA reads as TGTGCCAGCAGTCGGGGGGCAGGATACGAGCAGTACTTC. This gives the protein CASSRGAGYEQYF.

V gene TRBV24-1 combines with J gene TRBJ2-3; 12 bases fit TRBD2. This CDR3 is 15 amino acids long. Germline CDR1 is KGHDR and CDR2 is SFDVKD. After removal of 3 bases from V and 4 bases from J, the junction contained 1 base not matched to a gene. The CDR3 loop reads CATSDLAGGSDTQYF. The CDR3 DNA is TGTGCCACCAGTGATCTAGCGGGAGGGTCAGATACGCAGTATTTT.

The chain uses TRBV27 and TRBJ1-4; D is unresolved. The CDR3 loop spans 16 amino acids. V lost 3 bases, J lost 0 bases, and 11 bases lay in between. From germline, CDR1 is MNHEY and CDR2 SMNVEV (reference sequence). The CDR3 here is CASSLVPVATNEKLFF. The CDR3 region has the DNA TGTGCCAGCAGTTTGGTGCCAGTTGCAACTAATGAAAAACTGTTTTTT. The full variable domain, completed using reference TRBV27 and TRBJ1-4, is EAQVTQNPRYLITVTGKKLTVTCSQNMNHEYMSWYRQDPGLGLRQIYYSMNVEVTDKGDVPEGYKVSRKEKRNFPLILESPSPNQTSLYFCASSLVPVATNEKLFFGSGTQLSVL.

The J gene is TRBJ2-5, the V gene TRBV3-1 (or the pseudogene TRBV3-2); 14 bases fit TRBD2. V trimming: 6 bases; J trimming: 4 bases; junction bases outside the gene matches: 13. The CDR3 has 18 residues. From germline, CDR1 is LGHDT and CDR2 YNNKEL (reference sequence). CDR3 nucleotides: TGTGCCAGCAGTCGACCGGGACTAGCGGGAGTCGGTAGAGAGACCCAGTACTTC. It yields the protein CASSRPGLAGVGRETQYF.

The chain is built from TRBV7-9 and TRBJ2-7; 9 bases fit TRBD2. Per the germline V gene, CDR1 is SEHNR and CDR2 is FQNEAQ (reference sequence). This CDR3 comprises 14 residues. The V and J ends lost 5 bases and 0 bases, in that order; junction bases with no gene match: 2. Here the CDR3 DNA reads TGTGCCAGCAGCCGAGCGGGAGGCTCCTACGAGCAGTACTTC. Its protein product is CASSRAGGSYEQYF.